The 7 T cell receptor beta chains presented below share a single source sample, sequenced in a study of blood T cell repertoires in COVID-19. Assay used: immunoSEQ multiplex PCR; TCRdb lists only in-frame clones, some missing. The table has a few hundred thousand clones, 91% seen once. The specimen sequenced was peripheral blood. The receptors were gathered from a person in their late teens or twenties with COVID-19, enrolled during active disease.

V gene TRBV9 combines with J gene TRBJ2-7; 15 positions match TRBD2. The V segment lost 3 bases and the J segment 4 bases; nucleotides outside the gene matches: 5. Germline loops: CDR1 SGDLS, CDR2 YYNGEE. The CDR3 covers 16 residues. CDR3 sequence reads: CASSGDGTSGRYEQYF. CDR3 coding DNA: TGTGCCAGCAGCGGGGATGGGACTAGCGGGAGGTACGAGCAGTACTTC.

The rearrangement joins TRBV19 to TRBJ1-5; no definite D call. The CDR3 is 14 residues long. The V gene's germline CDR1 is LNHDA and CDR2 SQIVND (reference sequence). V was pared by 7 bases and J by 1 base, with 11 bases between. The CDR3: CASTEKWSNQPQHF. The CDR3 coding sequence is TGTGCCAGTACGGAGAAATGGAGCAATCAGCCCCAGCATTTT.

V is TRBV13 and J is TRBJ2-7; 7 nucleotides align to TRBD2. This CDR3 is 13 amino acids long. Germline CDR1 and CDR2: PRHDT and FYEKMQ (reference sequence). V was pared by 5 bases and J by 3 bases, with 4 bases of the junction left unmatched. The chain's CDR3 is CASSPGRDYEQYF. CDR3 nucleotide sequence: TGTGCCAGCAGCCCAGGGAGGGACTACGAGCAGTACTTC.

In DNA, the CDR3 is TGTGCCAGCAGTCTACTTAGTGATGCCTATGGCTACACCTTC. This codes for CASSLLSDAYGYTF. The rearrangement links TRBV6-5 to TRBJ1-2; D unresolved. The germline gives CDR1 MNHEY, CDR2 SVGAGI. CDR3 length equals 14 residues. The V gene lost 5 bases and the J gene lost 4 bases, with 14 bases spanning the gap.

The J gene is TRBJ2-2, the V gene TRBV6-5; D possibly corresponds to TRBD2 (5 bases). V was pared by 6 bases and J by 0 bases, with 8 bases between. CDR1 and CDR2 from the germline V gene are MNHEY and SVGAGI. This CDR3 region has 14 residues. CDR3 sequence (DNA): TGTGCCAGCAGGAAACTAGCGAACACCGGGGAGCTGTTTTTT. Residues: CASRKLANTGELFF.

The chain employs TRBV6-1 and TRBJ1-5; D unresolved. The CDR3 spans 13 residues. CDR1 and CDR2 from the germline V gene are MNHNS and SASEGT. V lost 1 base and J 7 bases, leaving 8 bases between the germline ends. The CDR3 region is CASSEVVRQPQHF. CDR3 nucleotide sequence: TGTGCCAGCAGTGAAGTCGTGAGGCAGCCCCAGCATTTT.

The V call is TRBV30, the J call TRBJ2-3; D may be TRBD2 (5 bases). This CDR3 spans 13 amino acids. V lost 0 bases, J lost 4 bases, and 8 bases lay in between. Per germline, CDR1 GTSNPN and CDR2 SVGIG (reference sequence). The CDR3: CAWSVRGSDTQYF. CDR3 nucleotide sequence: TGTGCCTGGAGTGTACGAGGGTCAGATACGCAGTATTTT.